A single sample is the source of the 19 T cell receptor beta chains below, sequenced in a study of blood T cells in healthy people across ages. The authors ran a second PCR of about 6 to 11 cycles using a sample-barcoded 5' primer and a J-beta primer mix. TCRdb analysed the 5' RACE reads with MiXCR anew, one entry per CDR3 protein. This sample has under 800,000 distinct CDR3 sequences, with around a fifth found just once. Sequenced sample: blood. These TCRs come from a man in his 70s in good health.

The chain is built from TRBV15 and TRBJ2-1; TRBD2 agrees at 8 bases. V lost 0 bases, J lost 7 bases, and 8 bases stayed unmatched. The CDR3 contains 16 residues. From germline, CDR1 is LNHNV and CDR2 YYDKDF (reference sequence). The CDR3 loop reads CATSRDLSGGTNEQFF. The DNA of the CDR3 is TGTGCCACCAGCAGAGATTTAAGCGGGGGTACGAATGAGCAGTTCTTC.

The genes are TRBV5-4 and TRBJ1-4; D unclear. CDR1 is SGHNT, CDR2 YYREEE, per germline (reference sequence). This CDR3 comprises 15 residues. Trimming took 4 bases from V and 8 from J, leaving 18 bases between them. CDR3 sequence reads: CASSPQHGFGEKLFF. The CDR3 DNA follows: TGTGCCAGCAGCCCCCAACACGGCTTCGGGGAAAAACTGTTTTTT.

This clonotype appeared a few times. Sequence at one end of the junction differs from germline and may be a read error. The chain is built from TRBV7-9 and TRBJ2-3; no reliable D call. The CDR3 has 13 residues. Per the germline V gene, CDR1 is SEHNR and CDR2 is FQNEAQ (reference sequence). The CDR3 here is CASSLELADAQYF. The CDR3 DNA sequence: TGTGCCAGCAGCTTAGAGCTTGCAGATGCGCAGTATTTT.

This clonotype appeared a few times. The chain is built from TRBV27 and TRBJ2-3; D remains ambiguous. The ends were cut back, 0 bases at V and 0 bases at J, with 10 bases in the middle. CDR3 size: 16 residues. The germline CDR1 and CDR2 sequences are MNHEY and SMNVEV (reference sequence). CDR3 region: CASSLSGMLSTDTQYF. In DNA form, the CDR3 reads TGTGCCAGCAGTTTATCAGGGATGCTAAGCACAGATACGCAGTATTTT.

In the case of this clonotype: One junction end does not reproduce the germline sequence, and a read error may be involved. The gene calls are TRBV28 and TRBJ1-1; D is perhaps TRBD1 (5 bases). This CDR3 comprises 14 residues. Germline-derived CDR1 and CDR2 are MDHEN and SYDVKM. The CDR3 is CASSPRRGNAEAFF. In DNA, the CDR3 is TGTGCCAGCAGCCCCAGGCGGGGGAACGCTGAAGCTTTCTTT.

The V call is TRBV4-3, the J call TRBJ2-5; the D is unclear. The CDR3 has 16 amino acids. Trimming stripped 0 bases from V and 0 bases from J, with 11 bases between. Germline V CDR1 and CDR2: LGHNA, YSLEER. In nucleotides, the CDR3 is TGCGCCAGCAGCCAAGATATAGTAAGGTACCAAGAGACCCAGTACTTC. Protein product: CASSQDIVRYQETQYF.

This clonotype was seen more than once but under ten times. V and J are TRBV12-3 or TRBV12-4 and TRBJ1-3; D unresolved. CDR3 size: 14 residues. Trimming cost V 8 bases and J 0 bases, with 11 bases left between them. CDR3 nucleotide sequence: TGTGCCAGCCGCTCCTGGGCCTCTGGAAACACCATATATTTT. Translation gives CASRSWASGNTIYF.

This clonotype has just a few counts. V gene TRBV12-3 or TRBV12-4 combines with J gene TRBJ2-7; 10 bases map to TRBD2. This CDR3 spans 15 amino acids. With V trimmed by 5 bases and J by 6 bases, 10 bases remained unmatched. CDR3 nucleotides: TGTGCCAGCAGTCGGCCGGGACTAGCGCCAGGCGAGCAGTACTTC. It encodes CASSRPGLAPGEQYF.

The gene calls are TRBV6-1 and TRBJ2-7; no clear D. CDR1 is MNHNS and CDR2 is SASEGT in the germline V gene. V was trimmed by 2 bases and J by 3 bases, leaving 20 bases between them. This CDR3 has 17 residues. The chain's CDR3 is CASSEFEGSPELYEQYF. The CDR3 DNA follows: TGTGCCAGCAGTGAATTTGAAGGGTCCCCGGAGCTCTACGAGCAGTACTTC.

This clonotype was recorded many times. The chain combines TRBV5-1 with TRBJ2-5, with D unresolved. V lost 0 bases, J lost 3 bases, and 12 bases lay in between. The CDR3 is made up of 15 amino acids. Germline V gene data show CDR1 as SGHRS and CDR2 as YFSETQ. The DNA of the CDR3 is TGCGCCAGCAGCTTGGCCGGCCACAGAGAAGAGACCCAGTACTTC. It encodes CASSLAGHREETQYF.

This sequence joins TRBV5-5 and TRBJ2-7; D gene uncertain. Germline V lookup: CDR1 SGHKS, CDR2 YYEKEE (reference sequence). This CDR3 comprises 14 residues. V was clipped by 1 base and J by 2 bases, with 10 bases between them. CDR3: CASSLRSEAYEQYF. The CDR3 DNA reads TGTGCCAGCAGCTTGCGGTCGGAAGCCTACGAGCAGTACTTC.

This clonotype has more than one count but fewer than ten. The chain employs TRBV5-1 and TRBJ1-1; 8 bases match TRBD1. Germline CDR1 is SGHRS and CDR2 is YFSETQ. J gave up 3 bases and V 0 bases, and 4 bases lay outside the gene matches. This CDR3 spans 15 amino acids. This CDR3 reads CASSLGQGADTEAFF. CDR3 nucleotide sequence: TGCGCCAGCAGCTTGGGGCAGGGGGCGGACACTGAAGCTTTCTTT.

The chain couples TRBV7-2 to TRBJ1-1; tentative D call: TRBD1 (6 bases). Between the trimmed V and J ends, which lost 8 bases and 4 bases, there was a span of 17 bases. The germline V gene encodes CDR1 SGHTA and CDR2 FQGNSA. The CDR3 is 14 amino acids. The CDR3 region has the DNA TGTGCCAGCGCCGGGACAACCATGAGCACTGAAGCTTTCTTT. Translating it yields CASAGTTMSTEAFF.

The chain links TRBV7-3 to TRBJ2-2; D unresolved. The CDR3 contains 16 residues. V was shortened by 0 bases and J by 4 bases, with 12 bases between the two germline ends. CDR1 is SGHTA and CDR2 is FQGTGA in the germline V gene. The chain's CDR3 is CASSLTRRPATGELFF. CDR3 bases: TGTGCCAGCAGCTTAACGCGCAGGCCGGCCACCGGGGAGCTGTTTTTT.

V and J are TRBV4-3 and TRBJ2-3; 10 nucleotides align to TRBD1. The V gene's germline CDR1 is LGHNA and CDR2 YSLEER. J lost 2 bases, V lost 0 bases, and 2 bases had no gene match. The CDR3 length is 16 residues. The CDR3 region is CASSQETGGHTDTQYF. DNA for the CDR3: TGCGCCAGCAGCCAAGAGACAGGGGGCCACACAGATACGCAGTATTTT.

This clonotype was picked up one time. The V gene is TRBV28, the J gene TRBJ2-3; 7 positions match TRBD2. Germline V gene lookup returns CDR1 MDHEN and CDR2 SYDVKM. This CDR3 contains 15 residues. Losses at the gene ends were 3 bases for V and 3 bases for J; bases not matched to a gene: 6. The CDR3 sequence: CASSFMGEGTDTQYF. The DNA of the CDR3 is TGTGCCAGCAGTTTCATGGGGGAGGGAACAGATACGCAGTATTTT.

This clonotype was seen a handful of times. The V gene is TRBV29-1, the J gene TRBJ2-7; D possibly corresponds to TRBD2 (5 bases). Germline V gene sequence: CDR1 SQVTM, CDR2 ANQGSEA. Deletions cut 7 bases from V and 7 bases from J, with 14 bases between. CDR3 length equals 11 residues. CDR3 residues: CSGLRSGEQYF. The CDR3 nucleotides read TGCAGCGGCCTCAGGTCGGGAGAGCAGTACTTC.

This clonotype has a handful of counts. The rearrangement joins TRBV20-1 to TRBJ2-7; a weak D match, TRBD2 (6 bases). Trimming cost V 3 bases and J 13 bases, with 13 bases left between them. The CDR3 is made up of 10 amino acids. The germline V gene encodes CDR1 DFQATT and CDR2 SNEGSKA (reference sequence). The CDR3 DNA reads TGCAGTGCTAGCCGCGGAGGGGTTTACTTC. Protein sequence: CSASRGGVYF.

V usage is TRBV3-1 and J usage is TRBJ2-7, with D perhaps assigned TRBD1 or TRBD2 (6 bases each). There are 15 residues in the CDR3. Germline CDR1 reads LGHDT; CDR2 reads YNNKEL (reference sequence). With 3 bases removed from V and 4 bases from J, the gap between germline ends came to 16 bases. For the CDR3, the DNA is TGTGCCAGCAGCCAGACCCCGGGGGCGCTTTACGAGCAGTACTTC. Encoded protein: CASSQTPGALYEQYF.